The source of this TCR beta chain is a study of T-cell reconstitution after alpha-beta-depleted transplantation in children. Preparation of the TCRbeta library was carried out with unique molecular identifiers. One entry per CDR3 protein results from TCRdb running MiXCR on the PCR reads. The sample contains 200,000 to 250,000 distinct CDR3 sequences, 8% to 9.5% of which appear only once. The CDR3 is made up of 13 amino acids. The V gene's germline CDR1 is SEHNR and CDR2 FQNEAQ (reference sequence). V gave up 6 bases and J gave up 3 bases; unmatched junction bases: 4. The source was PBMCs from the stem cell graft donor, collected from the stem cell graft. The rearrangement joins TRBV7-9 to TRBJ2-7, with 8 positions matching TRBD1. This receptor was identified in a human donor who donated a stem cell graft to a child with acute lymphoblastic leukemia. In DNA, the CDR3 is TGTGCCAGCAGTCGCGGGACAGGCTACGAGCAGTACTTC. The encoded protein is CASSRGTGYEQYF.